This T cell receptor beta chain was recorded in a study of shared clonotypes between healthy human individuals. General study points: It was the non-shared clonotypes that had lower generation probabilities than clonotypes shared by all four donors.

The data were produced by immunoSEQ multiplex PCR, yet TCRdb's version contains in-frame clones alone and is incomplete. The sample has 400,000 or so clones, about 97% seen once. Germline assignment: CDR1 SQVTM and CDR2 ANQGSEA. The CDR3 sequence is 14 residues long. Trimming removed 5 bases from V and 7 bases from J; junction bases left unmatched: 9. To note about this clone: As yet, its antigen is unknown.

The specimen sequenced was memory CD8+ T cells sorted from blood. Subset indicated: CD45RO+ cells pooled with CCR7-negative TemRA cells. The rearrangement uses TRBV29-1 and TRBJ2-1, with 9 bases aligning to TRBD2. The sequence was collected from a young man in good health. The CDR3 DNA is TGCAGCGTTATCTCCGGGACTAGCAGGAATGAGCAGTTCTTC. This encodes CSVISGTSRNEQFF.